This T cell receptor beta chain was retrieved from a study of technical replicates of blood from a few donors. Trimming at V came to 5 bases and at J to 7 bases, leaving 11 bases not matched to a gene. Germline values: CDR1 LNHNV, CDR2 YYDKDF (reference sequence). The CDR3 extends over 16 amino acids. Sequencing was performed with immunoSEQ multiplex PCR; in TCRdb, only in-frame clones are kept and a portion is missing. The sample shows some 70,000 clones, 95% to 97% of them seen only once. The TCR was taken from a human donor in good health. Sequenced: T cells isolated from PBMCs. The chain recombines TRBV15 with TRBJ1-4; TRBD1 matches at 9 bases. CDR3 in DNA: TGTGCCACCAGCCCTCCGGGGGGGACAGGGTCTGAAAAACTGTTTTTT. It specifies CATSPPGGTGSEKLFF.